A selection of T cell receptor beta chains follows, all from one sample in a study of T cells in Graves' hyperthyroidism and ophthalmopathy. Via MiXCR, TCRdb re-called the multiplex PCR reads, giving one row per CDR3 protein. The sample has roughly 420,000 distinct CDR3 sequences; about an eighth are singletons. The sample consisted of blood. The receptors here all came from a woman aged 18-35 years with Graves' hyperthyroidism. The CDR3 runs from the conserved cysteine through the conserved F or W. Fields, in order: D gene, V gene, J gene, clone size, CDR3 protein, CDR3 DNA. The D gene is left open where the match is weak. Rows give clone size only sometimes, using once, few, many, or a class for an expanded clone.

d_call: .; v_call: TRBV18; j_call: TRBJ1-1; clone_size: few; cdr3_aa: CASSPGGGGINGEAFF; cdr3_nt: TGTGCCAGCTCACCAGGTGGAGGTGGCATAAACGGTGAAGCTTTCTTT
d_call: .; v_call: TRBV2; j_call: TRBJ2-2; clone_size: few; cdr3_aa: CASSEAPRTGELFF; cdr3_nt: TGTGCCAGCAGTGAAGCGCCCAGAACCGGGGAGCTGTTTTTT
d_call: .; v_call: TRBV2; j_call: TRBJ2-3; clone_size: many; cdr3_aa: CASTKSTDTQYF; cdr3_nt: TGTGCCAGCACGAAAAGCACAGATACGCAGTATTTT
d_call: TRBD1; v_call: TRBV7-3; j_call: TRBJ2-1; clone_size: many; cdr3_aa: CASSLRTGASYNEQFF; cdr3_nt: TGTGCCAGCAGCTTGCGGACAGGCGCCTCCTACAATGAGCAGTTCTTC
d_call: .; v_call: TRBV28; j_call: TRBJ2-3; clone_size: many; cdr3_aa: CASSATGEGTDTQYF; cdr3_nt: TGTGCCAGCAGCGCTACAGGGGAGGGCACAGATACGCAGTATTTT
d_call: .; v_call: TRBV10-3; j_call: TRBJ1-1; clone_size: many; cdr3_aa: CAISEHGGYTLEAFF; cdr3_nt: TGTGCCATCAGTGAGCATGGGGGGTACACTTTAGAAGCTTTCTTT
d_call: .; v_call: TRBV5-6; j_call: TRBJ2-7; clone_size: many; cdr3_aa: CASSLDRGQEQYF; cdr3_nt: TGTGCCAGCAGCTTGGACCGCGGACAGGAGCAGTACTTC
d_call: TRBD2; v_call: TRBV18; j_call: TRBJ2-2; clone_size: many; cdr3_aa: CASSQSGDPNTGELFF; cdr3_nt: TGTGCCAGCTCACAGAGCGGGGACCCTAACACCGGGGAGCTGTTTTTT
d_call: TRBD2; v_call: TRBV7-9; j_call: TRBJ2-5; clone_size: many; cdr3_aa: CASSLGLAREQETQYF; cdr3_nt: TGTGCCAGCAGCTTAGGACTAGCGAGAGAACAAGAGACCCAGTACTTC
d_call: TRBD1; v_call: TRBV20-1; j_call: TRBJ2-5; clone_size: many; cdr3_aa: CSAIQGVSPQETQYF; cdr3_nt: TGCAGTGCCATACAGGGGGTTAGCCCTCAAGAGACCCAGTACTTC
d_call: .; v_call: TRBV9; j_call: TRBJ2-7; clone_size: few; cdr3_aa: CASSVVPPGKYEQYF; cdr3_nt: TGTGCCAGCAGCGTAGTACCCCCGGGGAAATACGAGCAGTACTTC
d_call: TRBD1; v_call: TRBV28; j_call: TRBJ1-2; clone_size: many; cdr3_aa: CASSPPRQGAFDGYTF; cdr3_nt: TGTGCCAGCAGTCCGCCAAGACAGGGGGCCTTCGATGGCTACACCTTC
d_call: TRBD2; v_call: TRBV13; j_call: TRBJ2-3; clone_size: many; cdr3_aa: CASSLRSRSAGGSSTDTQYF; cdr3_nt: TGTGCCAGCAGCTTAAGGTCCCGCTCAGCGGGAGGGAGTAGCACAGATACGCAGTATTTT
d_call: .; v_call: TRBV7-2; j_call: TRBJ2-5; clone_size: once; cdr3_aa: CASSARPKETQYF; cdr3_nt: TGCGCCAGCAGCGCCCGCCCGAAGGAGACCCAGTACTTC
d_call: TRBD2; v_call: TRBV6-1; j_call: TRBJ2-3; clone_size: .; cdr3_aa: CASSLGMTSGWADTQYF; cdr3_nt: TGTGCCAGCAGCTTGGGGATGACTAGCGGTTGGGCAGATACGCAGTATTTT